These T cell receptor beta chains were read from a single sample in a study of T-cell reconstitution after alpha-beta-depleted transplantation in children. TCRdb used MiXCR to reprocess the PCR reads, holding one entry per CDR3 protein. Of about 230,000 distinct CDR3 sequences listed, 9.7% are singletons. The sequencing used PBMCs from the stem cell graft donor, collected from the stem cell graft. The receptors originated from a human donor who donated a stem cell graft to a child with SCID. Each CDR3 is given with its conserved first and last residue. Fields, in order: D gene, V gene, CDR3 protein. D genes are given only for firm matches.

d_call: NA
v_call: TRBV20-1
cdr3_aa: CSARQTSTYEQYF

d_call: NA
v_call: TRBV4-3
cdr3_aa: CASSQQLGRGMAFF

d_call: NA
v_call: TRBV27
cdr3_aa: CASSLVRGSTEAFF

d_call: TRBD2
v_call: TRBV11-2
cdr3_aa: CASSGGRTSGATDTQYF

d_call: NA
v_call: TRBV2
cdr3_aa: CASRADNNYGYTF

d_call: NA
v_call: TRBV7-9
cdr3_aa: CASSLAHPGYETEAFF

d_call: TRBD2
v_call: TRBV20-1
cdr3_aa: CSAEGTSGGPPQETQYF

d_call: TRBD2
v_call: TRBV27
cdr3_aa: CASSLTSGAGVLTDTQYF

d_call: NA
v_call: TRBV20-1
cdr3_aa: CSAWGRTEAFF

d_call: NA
v_call: TRBV5-1
cdr3_aa: CASSERTGNTEAFF

d_call: TRBD2
v_call: TRBV5-1
cdr3_aa: CASSSLGGGYNEQFF

d_call: NA
v_call: TRBV6-6
cdr3_aa: CASSYLPYEQYF

d_call: NA
v_call: TRBV7-2
cdr3_aa: CASSVQGGSYNEQFF

d_call: TRBD2
v_call: TRBV29-1
cdr3_aa: CSASGGGGLLREQFF

d_call: TRBD1
v_call: TRBV9
cdr3_aa: CASRDRQGTGELFF

d_call: TRBD2
v_call: TRBV4-1
cdr3_aa: CASSQGGTPRLGGYEQFF

d_call: NA
v_call: TRBV20-1
cdr3_aa: CSASEGRTYEQYF

d_call: TRBD1
v_call: TRBV20-1
cdr3_aa: CSARAEGAGNQPQHF

d_call: NA
v_call: TRBV20-1
cdr3_aa: CSARRAGDNRGSGEQYF

d_call: TRBD2
v_call: TRBV7-8
cdr3_aa: CASSLEKTSGASTDTQYF

d_call: TRBD1
v_call: TRBV5-1
cdr3_aa: CASSLAPGTGSNQPQHF

d_call: NA
v_call: TRBV7-9
cdr3_aa: CASSFPSSYNEQFF

d_call: TRBD1
v_call: TRBV12-3/TRBV12-4
cdr3_aa: CASSSPLTGLTGELFF

d_call: TRBD2
v_call: TRBV20-1
cdr3_aa: CSAPAASGGRDTQYF

d_call: NA
v_call: TRBV25-1
cdr3_aa: CANRPTVSTDTQYF

d_call: NA
v_call: TRBV10-3
cdr3_aa: CAISGEGGSAYEQYF

d_call: NA
v_call: TRBV5-6
cdr3_aa: CASSGDGNEKLFF

d_call: NA
v_call: TRBV29-1
cdr3_aa: CSAGPQETQYF

d_call: TRBD1
v_call: TRBV7-8
cdr3_aa: CASSVHRGASSYEQYF

d_call: TRBD1
v_call: TRBV5-1
cdr3_aa: CASTRQGAAPNTEAFF

d_call: NA
v_call: TRBV20-1
cdr3_aa: CSARDLGGAGNEQFF

d_call: TRBD2
v_call: TRBV18
cdr3_aa: CASSLTGTSGPSEQFF

d_call: NA
v_call: TRBV20-1
cdr3_aa: CSASGEDHTGELFF

d_call: NA
v_call: TRBV12-3/TRBV12-4
cdr3_aa: CASSFAGQPPGNTIYF

d_call: NA
v_call: TRBV12-3/TRBV12-4
cdr3_aa: CASNPPGAFSGNTIYF

d_call: NA
v_call: TRBV7-9
cdr3_aa: CASIKMGSSYSTGELFF

d_call: NA
v_call: TRBV9
cdr3_aa: CASSPSSGNYGYTF

d_call: NA
v_call: TRBV20-1
cdr3_aa: CSAITGTASAGDQPQHF

d_call: TRBD1
v_call: TRBV6-1
cdr3_aa: CASTRTGRETQYF

d_call: TRBD1
v_call: TRBV20-1
cdr3_aa: CSARAVRETGTLDTQYF

d_call: TRBD2
v_call: TRBV2
cdr3_aa: CASCFWAGGGKSSYEQYF

d_call: NA
v_call: TRBV10-3
cdr3_aa: CAISVGVGYGYTF